Below, 30 T cell receptor beta chains from the same sample are listed, as sequenced in a study of T cells in Graves' hyperthyroidism and ophthalmopathy. TCR beta CDR3 regions were amplified from RNA. The HTBI primer set was used in a first-round RT-PCR of the TCR CDR3. MiXCR, run by TCRdb on the multiplex PCR reads, gives a single entry per CDR3 protein. Of 460,000 or so distinct CDR3 sequences listed, over 13% are singletons. Sequenced: blood. Receptor source: a woman aged 18-30 years with Graves' hyperthyroidism.

J is TRBJ2-1 and V is TRBV7-9; no reliable D call. V was trimmed by 0 bases and J by 4 bases, leaving 7 bases between them. This CDR3 comprises 14 residues. The germline gives CDR1 SEHNR, CDR2 FQNEAQ (reference sequence). Here the CDR3 DNA reads TGTGCCAGCAGCTTAGCTAGCACATACAATGAGCAGTTCTTC. Translating gives CASSLASTYNEQFF.

This clonotype was detected ten times or more. The chain uses TRBV27 and TRBJ2-3; D remains ambiguous. V lost 2 bases and J lost 7, with 7 bases in between. Germline V gene sequence: CDR1 MNHEY, CDR2 SMNVEV (reference sequence). The CDR3 is 12 residues long. The CDR3, as DNA: TGTGCCAGCAGTTTACAAGGAAATACGCAGTATTTT. Its protein product is CASSLQGNTQYF.

This clonotype was detected ten times or more. J is TRBJ2-2 and V is TRBV6-5, with D tentatively TRBD1 (5 bases). Trimming cost V 3 bases and J 1 base, with 6 bases left between them. Germline lookup yields CDR1 MNHEY and CDR2 SVGAGI. This CDR3 region has 14 residues. CDR3 protein: CASSYQGNTGELFF. The CDR3 bases are TGTGCCAGCAGTTATCAGGGGAACACCGGGGAGCTGTTTTTT.

This chain links TRBV5-5 with TRBJ1-1; D possibly corresponds to TRBD1 (6 bases). This CDR3 spans 13 amino acids. Trimming pared 0 bases from V and 5 bases from J, leaving 8 bases between. Germline V CDR1 and CDR2: SGHKS, YYEKEE (reference sequence). The CDR3 DNA reads as TGTGCCAGCAGCTTGGACCAGGGGACTGAAGCTTTCTTT. This sequence encodes CASSLDQGTEAFF.

This clonotype was picked up many times. The chain links TRBV6-6 to TRBJ1-1; TRBD1 matches at 7 bases. From germline, CDR1 is MNHNY and CDR2 SVGAGI (reference sequence). V lost 1 base to trimming and J lost 1 base; unmatched junction nucleotides: 3. The CDR3 has 15 amino acids. This chain's CDR3 is CASSYWGQKNTEAFF. CDR3 DNA: TGTGCCAGCAGTTACTGGGGACAGAAGAACACTGAAGCTTTCTTT.

At least ten counts were recorded for this clonotype. CDR3: CSARSSRNTEAFF. The CDR3 DNA sequence: TGCAGTGCTAGGTCGTCAAGGAACACTGAAGCTTTCTTT. V and J are TRBV20-1 and TRBJ1-1; D gene ambiguous. Germline CDR1 reads DFQATT; CDR2 reads SNEGSKA (reference sequence). The CDR3 sequence is 13 residues long. The V and J ends lost 3 bases and 1 base respectively, with 9 bases between them.

Regarding this clonotype: Possible read error: a much larger clone is one base away. The rearrangement uses TRBV19 and TRBJ1-1; 8 nucleotides line up with TRBD1. This CDR3 is 16 amino acids long. Germline V lookup: CDR1 LNHDA, CDR2 SQIVND (reference sequence). As DNA, the CDR3 is TGTGCCAGTAGTATAGGGGACAGGATGGTGAACACTGAAGCTTCCTTT. It encodes CASSIGDRMVNTEASF.

This clonotype has at least ten counts. The rearrangement joins TRBV11-3 to TRBJ2-1; D gene ambiguous. V lost 1 base and J 0 bases, leaving 7 bases between the germline ends. Per the germline V gene, CDR1 is SGHNT and CDR2 is YENEEA. The CDR3 is 15 amino acids. In DNA, the CDR3 is TGTGCCAGCAGCTTAGTAGCAAGCTCCTACAATGAGCAGTTCTTC. It encodes CASSLVASSYNEQFF.

This clonotype was seen ten or more times. This rearrangement joins TRBV12-3 or TRBV12-4 to TRBJ2-6; D might be TRBD2 (7 bases). The CDR3 is 16 amino acids. Trimming pared 2 bases from V and 2 bases from J, leaving 10 bases between. DNA for the CDR3: TGTGCCAGCAGTTTAATCGGGGGGCCTGGGGCCAACGTCCTGACTTTC. This translates into CASSLIGGPGANVLTF.

To note about this clonotype: Possible read error: a much larger clone is one base away. The rearrangement uses TRBV19 and TRBJ1-2, with 7 nucleotides matching TRBD1. CDR3 length: 17 amino acids. CDR1 is LNHDA, CDR2 SQIVND, per germline (reference sequence). CDR3 residues: CVSSIGVPQGGTYGYTF. CDR3 in DNA: TGTGTCAGTAGTATTGGGGTACCGCAGGGGGGTACCTATGGCTACACCTTC.

This clonotype occurred many times. The chain joins TRBV12-3 or TRBV12-4 to TRBJ1-2; no firm D call. The length of the CDR3 is 13 residues. Trimming removed 3 bases at V and 4 bases at J, with 9 bases between. The CDR3 region has the DNA TGTGCCAGCAGTTTCCTTCAGACCTATGGCTACACCTTC. Translation gives CASSFLQTYGYTF.

This clonotype has ten or more counts. The chain has TRBV11-3 and TRBJ1-1; D unclear. CDR3 size: 13 residues. Germline CDR1 SGHNT, CDR2 YENEEA. Between the trimmed V and J ends, which lost 1 base and 6 bases, there was a span of 9 bases. The CDR3 sequence: CASSLVPQPEAFF. The CDR3 nucleotides read TGTGCCAGCAGCTTAGTACCGCAGCCTGAAGCTTTCTTT.

This clonotype has a handful of counts. This chain links TRBV3-1 with TRBJ1-3; D possibly corresponds to TRBD1 (5 bases). Per germline, CDR1 LGHDT and CDR2 YNNKEL (reference sequence). The CDR3 covers 16 residues. V was trimmed by 1 base and J by 2 bases, leaving 12 bases between them. As DNA, the CDR3 is TGTGCCAGCAGCCAAGTTAAGGGGTTCACTGGAAACACCATATATTTT. Encoded protein: CASSQVKGFTGNTIYF.

In this sample, this clonotype turned up many times. This sequence joins TRBV2 and TRBJ2-1; 7 bases align to TRBD1. The CDR3 is 11 residues long. Trimming took 6 bases from V and 14 from J; bases not matched to a gene: 7. Germline CDR1 and CDR2: SNHLY and FYNNEI. The CDR3 nucleotides read TGTGCCAGCAGACCCGACAGGGTTGAGTTCTTC. Encoded protein: CASRPDRVEFF.

This clonotype was detected many times. The chain employs TRBV28 and TRBJ1-5, with D possibly TRBD1 on 6 matching bases. Germline CDR1 is MDHEN and CDR2 is SYDVKM. Trimming removed 4 bases from V and 6 bases from J, with 16 bases in between. CDR3 length: 15 residues. This chain's CDR3 is CASSSPGGAGQPQHF. DNA for the CDR3: TGTGCCAGCAGTTCCCCTGGGGGGGCAGGTCAGCCCCAGCATTTT.

In its sample, this clonotype was seen many times. The chain couples TRBV28 to TRBJ2-7; possibly TRBD2 for D (6 bases). This CDR3 spans 17 amino acids. Germline CDR1 MDHEN, CDR2 SYDVKM. The V gene lost 4 bases and the J gene lost 0 bases, with 19 bases spanning the gap. The CDR3 protein is CASSSHGTSRSSYEQYV. The CDR3 region has the DNA TGTGCCAGCAGTTCACATGGGACTTCCCGAAGCTCCTACGAGCAGTACGTC.

This clonotype was detected ten times or more. The gene calls are TRBV11-2 and TRBJ2-1; D is uncertain. Germline V lookup: CDR1 SGHAT, CDR2 FQNNGV. The CDR3 runs to 15 residues. V was trimmed by 0 bases and J by 2 bases, leaving 8 bases between them. The CDR3 region has the DNA TGTGCCAGCAGCTTAGAGAGGCGGACCTACAATGAGCAGTTCTTC. Its protein product is CASSLERRTYNEQFF. Full variable domain (remainder filled in from reference TRBV11-2 and TRBJ2-1): EAGVAQSPRYKIIEKRQSVAFWCNPISGHATLYWYQQILGQGPKLLIQFQNNGVVDDSQLPKDRFSAERLKGVDSTLKIQPAKLEDSAVYLCASSLERRTYNEQFFGPGTRLTVL.

The chain combines TRBV10-2 with TRBJ1-4; D remains ambiguous. Per the germline V gene, CDR1 is WSHSY and CDR2 is SAAADI. Trimming cost V 2 bases and J 8 bases, with 12 bases left between them. There are 14 residues in the CDR3. As DNA, the CDR3 is TGCGCCAGCAGTGAGGGGAAAGGCCGGGAAAAACTGTTTTTT. It yields the protein CASSEGKGREKLFF.

This clonotype came up a few times. This chain joins TRBV19 and TRBJ1-5, with a tentative D call TRBD1 (5 bases). The length of the CDR3 is 15 residues. V was shortened by 7 bases and J by 0 bases, with 13 bases between the two germline ends. Germline V gene data show CDR1 as LNHDA and CDR2 as SQIVND (reference sequence). The CDR3 coding sequence is TGTGCCAGTATAATTACAGGAGATAGCAATCAGCCCCAGCATTTT. It translates to CASIITGDSNQPQHF. Filled out from reference TRBV19 and TRBJ1-5, the complete variable domain reads DGGITQSPKYLFRKEGQNVTLSCEQNLNHDAMYWYRQDPGQGLRLIYYSQIVNDFQKGDIAEGYSVSREKKESFPLTVTSAQKNPTAFYLCASIITGDSNQPQHFGDGTRLSIL.

This clonotype was counted at least ten times. The V call is TRBV2, the J call TRBJ2-6, with TRBD1 matching over 9 bases. Trimming took 2 bases from V and 2 from J; bases not matched to a gene: 10. The CDR3 is made up of 19 amino acids. CDR1 and CDR2 from the germline V gene are SNHLY and FYNNEI. The CDR3 DNA reads as TGTGCCAGCAGTGAATTGGTGGCACAGGGGGCTACTGGGGCCAACGTCCTGACTTTC. It specifies CASSELVAQGATGANVLTF.

This clonotype was counted between two and nine times. The chain is built from TRBV5-1 and TRBJ1-4; no clear D gene. The CDR3 consists of 15 residues. The germline V gene encodes CDR1 SGHRS and CDR2 YFSETQ. The V and J ends lost 4 bases and 1 base respectively, with 11 bases between them. This chain's CDR3 is CASSQRLGTNEKLFF. DNA of the CDR3: TGCGCCAGCAGCCAGAGATTGGGAACTAATGAAAAACTGTTTTTT.

This clonotype was counted ten times or more. The genes are TRBV7-2 and TRBJ1-1; D perhaps matches TRBD1 (5 bases). V was pared by 0 bases and J by 2 bases, with 10 bases between. Germline CDR1 reads SGHTA; CDR2 reads FQGNSA. CDR3 length equals 15 residues. CDR3 sequence (DNA): TGTGCCAGCAGCTTAGCGCCCCAGGGAAACACTGAAGCTTTCTTT. Translated: CASSLAPQGNTEAFF.

This clonotype was seen repeatedly, ten times or more. The chain carries TRBV29-1 and TRBJ1-2; D is unresolved. This CDR3 spans 13 amino acids. Trimming stripped 4 bases from V and 0 bases from J, with 9 bases between. Germline CDR1 and CDR2: SQVTM and ANQGSEA. The CDR3 reads CSVGISSNYGYTF. In DNA, the CDR3 is TGCAGCGTTGGGATTAGCTCTAACTATGGCTACACCTTC.

This clonotype has only a few counts. The chain joins TRBV9 to TRBJ1-2, with 8 bases that match TRBD1. J was trimmed by 4 bases and V by 1 base; bases with no gene match: 9. This CDR3 is built from 16 residues. Germline-derived CDR1 and CDR2 are SGDLS and YYNGEE. CDR3 loop: CASSVIPTGVSYGYTF. CDR3 in DNA: TGTGCCAGCAGCGTAATCCCGACAGGGGTTAGCTATGGCTACACCTTC.

This clonotype was seen a handful of times. The J gene is TRBJ1-1, the V gene TRBV19; TRBD1 aligns across 8 bases. CDR1 is LNHDA, CDR2 SQIVND, per germline (reference sequence). The CDR3 has 12 residues. V dropped 9 bases and J dropped 5; count of bases not matched to a gene: 5. DNA of the CDR3: TGTGCCAGCGGACAGGGTTATACTGAAGCTTTCTTT. Protein sequence: CASGQGYTEAFF.

The chain is built from TRBV6-1 and TRBJ1-1; D is uncertain. V was shortened by 7 bases and J by 0 bases, with 6 bases between the two germline ends. There are 12 residues in the CDR3. Per germline, CDR1 MNHNS and CDR2 SASEGT. The CDR3 coding sequence is TGTGCCAGCATTGGAGTGAACACTGAAGCTTTCTTT. Encoded protein: CASIGVNTEAFF.

This chain connects TRBV19 to TRBJ2-4, with D possibly matching TRBD2 (6 bases). Trimming took off 5 bases at V and 0 bases at J, with 26 bases between the two ends. CDR3 size: 20 residues. Looked up from germline, CDR1 is LNHDA and CDR2 is SQIVND (reference sequence). The CDR3 reads CASSLRGGHRILLAKNIQYF. In DNA form, the CDR3 reads TGTGCCAGTAGTCTCCGAGGAGGGCACCGGATCCTTTTAGCCAAAAACATTCAGTACTTC.

This clonotype was counted a few times. The rearrangement uses TRBV6-5 and TRBJ2-7; D unresolved. Germline loops: CDR1 MNHEY, CDR2 SVGAGI. This CDR3 has 14 amino acids. The V end lost 0 bases, the J end lost 3 bases, and 9 bases lay between the germline ends. The chain's CDR3 is CASSYSGRFYEQYF. As DNA, the CDR3 is TGTGCCAGCAGTTACTCGGGCCGATTCTACGAGCAGTACTTC.

This clonotype has only a few counts. This chain uses TRBV6-1 with TRBJ2-4; 9 positions agree with TRBD2. J lost 0 bases, V lost 3 bases, and 9 bases had no gene match. Germline V gene data show CDR1 as MNHNS and CDR2 as SASEGT. This CDR3 has 18 residues. The CDR3 region is CASSEGTLAGLAKNIQYF. CDR3 bases: TGTGCCAGCAGTGAGGGGACTCTAGCGGGGCTAGCCAAAAACATTCAGTACTTC.

The chain employs TRBV5-4 and TRBJ2-1, with TRBD2 matching 9 bases. Germline V gives CDR1 SGHNT, CDR2 YYREEE (reference sequence). V lost 7 bases to trimming and J lost 7 bases; unmatched junction nucleotides: 15. The CDR3 has 16 residues. The CDR3 region has the DNA TGTGCCAGCCATGAAATGGGCGGGAGGGAAGAGAATGAGCAGTTCTTC. It translates to CASHEMGGREENEQFF.